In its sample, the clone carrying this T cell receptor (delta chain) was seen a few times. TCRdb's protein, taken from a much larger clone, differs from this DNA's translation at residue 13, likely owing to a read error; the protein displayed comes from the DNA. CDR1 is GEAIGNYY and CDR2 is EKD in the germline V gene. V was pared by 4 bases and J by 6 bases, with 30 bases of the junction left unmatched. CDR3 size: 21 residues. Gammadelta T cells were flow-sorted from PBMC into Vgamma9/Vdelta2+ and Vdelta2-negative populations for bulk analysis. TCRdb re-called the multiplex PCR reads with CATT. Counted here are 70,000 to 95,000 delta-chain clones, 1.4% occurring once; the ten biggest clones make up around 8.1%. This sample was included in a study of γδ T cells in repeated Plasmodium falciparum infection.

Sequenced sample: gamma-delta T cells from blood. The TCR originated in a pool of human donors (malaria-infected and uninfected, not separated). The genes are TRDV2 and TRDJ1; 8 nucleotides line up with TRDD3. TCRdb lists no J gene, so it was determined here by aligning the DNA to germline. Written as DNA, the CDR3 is TGTGCCTGTGATATAATAGGCGGCTCGCCTGGGGGACACTTCAAGGGTCATAAACTCATCTTT. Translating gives CACDIIGGSPGGHFKGHKLIF.